This T cell receptor (beta chain) comes out of a study of technical replicates of blood from four donors. Trimming removed 5 bases from V and 6 bases from J; junction bases left unmatched: 2. The CDR3 sequence is 12 residues long. Germline CDR1 reads MDHEN; CDR2 reads SYDVKM. The data were produced by immunoSEQ multiplex PCR, yet TCRdb's version contains in-frame clones alone and is incomplete. The sample lists about 14,000 clones, 80% to 90% occurring once. The sequenced sample was PBMCs. The receptor comes from a human donor in good health. The V call is TRBV28, the J call TRBJ2-3, with 7 bases aligning to TRBD1. The CDR3 region is CASSTGADTQYF. The DNA for the CDR3 is TGTGCCAGCAGTACAGGGGCGGATACGCAGTATTTT.